This T cell receptor beta chain was sequenced in a study of CD8 T cells in ankylosing spondylitis. Findings of the study overall: In ankylosing spondylitis blood, a motif of 7 to 9 highly homologous TCR beta variants appeared characteristic.

This clonotype was counted between two and nine times. As yet, its antigen is unknown. Making use of molecular barcodes, quantitative 5'-RACE generated TCR beta libraries. TCRdb used MiXCR to reprocess the 5' RACE reads, holding one entry per CDR3 protein. The profile shows 120,000 to 150,000 distinct CDR3 sequences, 6.5% to 8.5% of them singletons. The CDR3 length is 20 residues. The trim removed 5 bases at V and 2 bases at J, leaving 15 bases unmatched. Germline V lookup: CDR1 SGHAT, CDR2 FQNNGV. Sequenced sample: synovial fluid, either unsorted or a sorted T cell fraction (not recorded which). The chain is built from TRBV11-2 and TRBJ2-7, with TRBD2 matching over 16 bases. This clonotype was sampled from a male donor with ankylosing spondylitis. DNA for the CDR3: TGTGCCAGCAGCCCCGGGACTAGCGGGAGGGCCAAAGGGGGAACCTACGAGCAGTACTTC. It codes for CASSPGTSGRAKGGTYEQYF.